These 5 T cell receptor beta chains came from one sample sequenced in a study of T cells in Graves' hyperthyroidism and ophthalmopathy. Amplified TCR beta CDR3 regions came from RNA transcripts. Initially, a first-round RT-PCR of the TCR CDR3 employed the HTBI primer set. Using its own MiXCR run on the multiplex PCR reads, TCRdb lists one record per CDR3 protein. The sample lists 640,000 or so distinct CDR3 sequences, over 12% seen once, with about 7% in the top ten. Sequencing input: blood. These receptors were taken from a woman younger than 35 with Graves' ophthalmopathy.

This clonotype occurred many times. This chain uses TRBV29-1 with TRBJ2-1; 12 nucleotides match TRBD2. CDR1 is SQVTM and CDR2 is ANQGSEA in the germline V gene. The CDR3 contains 13 residues. V was pared by 7 bases and J by 4 bases, with 2 bases of the junction left unmatched. CDR3 in DNA: TGCAGCGCAGGACTAGCGGGATACAATGAGCAGTTCTTC. Residues: CSAGLAGYNEQFF.

This chain links TRBV6-5 with TRBJ1-1, with TRBD1 matching 9 bases. Germline-derived CDR1 and CDR2 are MNHEY and SVGAGI. V shed 2 bases, J shed 6 bases, and the junction held 10 bases outside the gene matches. This CDR3 is built from 16 residues. The CDR3 is CASSYASGTGLAEAFF. As DNA, the CDR3 is TGTGCCAGCAGTTACGCATCCGGGACAGGGCTTGCTGAAGCTTTCTTT.

This clonotype was counted ten times or more. V usage is TRBV5-1 and J usage is TRBJ2-1; 9 bases agree with TRBD2. From germline, CDR1 is SGHRS and CDR2 YFSETQ. With V trimmed by 0 bases and J by 5 bases, 3 bases remained unmatched. This CDR3 is built from 15 residues. The CDR3 region has the DNA TGCGCCAGCAGCTTGGTTAGCGGGAGCCACAATGAGCAGTTCTTC. It translates to CASSLVSGSHNEQFF.

This clonotype has a count of ten or more. The chain uses TRBV18 and TRBJ2-3; no clear D gene. The CDR3 consists of 15 residues. V lost 3 bases to trimming and J lost 0 bases, with 10 bases between them. Germline V CDR1 and CDR2: KGHSH, LQKENI. The CDR3 bases are TGTGCCAGCTCACCTCGCGTTCCTAGCACAGATACGCAGTATTTT. Translating gives CASSPRVPSTDTQYF.

This chain joins TRBV14 and TRBJ2-7, with D possibly being TRBD2 (6 bases). This CDR3 region has 15 residues. V was pared by 4 bases and J by 0 bases, with 13 bases between. Germline CDR1 and CDR2: SGHDN and FVKESK. This chain's CDR3 is CASSPGLLSSYEQYF. The CDR3, as DNA: TGTGCCAGCAGCCCGGGACTCCTGAGCTCCTACGAGCAGTACTTC.